The next 14 T cell receptor beta chains were all read from a single sample in a study of T-cell reconstitution after alpha-beta-depleted transplantation in children. Unique molecular identifiers were used in preparing the TCRbeta library. Using its own MiXCR run on the PCR reads, TCRdb lists one record per CDR3 protein. The sample yields 600,000 to 700,000 distinct CDR3 sequences, less than 15% seen once. Sequencing was performed on PBMCs, taken before TCRalphabeta/CD19-depleted stem cell transplant. The origin of the receptors is a girl aged 2 to 9 with congenital amegakaryocytic thrombocytopenia, due to receive a stem cell transplant.

This clonotype was seen a few times. This CDR3 is CASSRLPQTGTTDTQYF. The CDR3 DNA reads as TGCGCCAGCAGCCGCCTACCACAGACAGGGACCACAGATACGCAGTATTTT. The chain carries TRBV5-1 and TRBJ2-3; 7 nucleotides match TRBD1. V shed 4 bases, J shed 2 bases, and the junction held 13 bases outside the gene matches. This CDR3 has 17 residues. In germline, CDR1 is SGHRS, CDR2 YFSETQ.

This clonotype was seen many times. The rearrangement uses TRBV20-1 and TRBJ2-3; D may be TRBD1 or TRBD2 (5 bases each). Germline CDR1 and CDR2: DFQATT and SNEGSKA (reference sequence). This CDR3 has 14 residues. The CDR3 spells CTVMSGTTVNTQYF. The CDR3 nucleotides are TGCACCGTAATGTCGGGGACCACCGTGAATACGCAGTATTTT.

This clonotype showed up many times. V is TRBV7-9 and J is TRBJ2-4, with a possible D match to TRBD1 (6 bases). With 3 bases removed from V and 6 bases from J, the gap between germline ends came to 12 bases. The CDR3 is made up of 14 amino acids. The V gene's germline CDR1 is SEHNR and CDR2 FQNEAQ (reference sequence). The CDR3 loop reads CASSFQGYGNIQYF. Here the CDR3 DNA reads TGTGCCAGCAGCTTCCAGGGGTACGGAAACATTCAGTACTTC.

The chain has TRBV27 and TRBJ2-3, with 7 bases lining up with TRBD1. The CDR3 covers 13 residues. In germline, CDR1 is MNHEY, CDR2 SMNVEV (reference sequence). V trimming: 6 bases; J trimming: 4 bases; junction bases outside the gene matches: 4. DNA of the CDR3: TGTGCCAGCAGAAAGGGGGCGGCAGATACGCAGTATTTT. This sequence encodes CASRKGAADTQYF.

This clonotype showed up many times. The chain combines TRBV7-8 with TRBJ2-3; perhaps TRBD2 as D (6 bases). V lost 0 bases and J lost 5, with 9 bases in between. The CDR3 spans 14 residues. The germline gives CDR1 SGHVS, CDR2 FQNEAQ. This CDR3 reads CASSLARGLDTQYF. CDR3 nucleotide sequence: TGTGCCAGCAGCTTAGCACGGGGGTTAGATACGCAGTATTTT. Using reference TRBV7-8 and TRBJ2-3 for the parts outside the CDR3, the full variable domain is GAGVSQSPRYKVAKRGQDVALRCDPISGHVSLFWYQQALGQGPEFLTYFQNEAQLDKSGLPSDRFFAERPEGSVSTLKIQRTQQEDSAVYLCASSLARGLDTQYFGPGTRLTVL.

This clonotype showed up many times. The chain carries TRBV12-3 or TRBV12-4 and TRBJ1-1; 7 bases map to TRBD1. This CDR3 has 14 amino acids. After removal of 6 bases from V and 7 bases from J, the junction contained 11 bases not matched to a gene. CDR3 coding DNA: TGTGCCAGCAGCTTCTCAGGGGGGCTAGGTGAAGCTTTCTTT. The encoded protein is CASSFSGGLGEAFF.

This clonotype appeared a few times. J is TRBJ2-1 and V is TRBV10-3, with 11 bases that match TRBD2. The CDR3 consists of 17 residues. Germline V CDR1 and CDR2: ENHRY, SYGVKD. Unmatched junction bases numbered 13, after V lost 3 bases and J lost 9 bases. The CDR3 sequence is CAISERGGLAAAVEQFF. DNA for the CDR3: TGTGCCATCAGTGAAAGAGGGGGACTAGCGGCCGCGGTTGAGCAGTTCTTC.

This clonotype has a count of ten or more. The chain carries TRBV29-1 and TRBJ2-5, with TRBD1 matching over 8 bases. Germline values: CDR1 SQVTM, CDR2 ANQGSEA. The CDR3 is 12 amino acids. Losses at the gene ends were 3 bases for V and 5 bases for J; bases not matched to a gene: 2. CDR3 sequence (DNA): TGCAGCGTTGATACAGGGGGGGAGACCCAGTACTTC. It encodes CSVDTGGETQYF.

This clonotype was picked up many times. The genes are TRBV7-9 and TRBJ2-4, with a tentative D call TRBD1 (5 bases). Deletions cut 4 bases from V and 5 bases from J, with 9 bases between. This CDR3 has 13 amino acids. CDR1 and CDR2 from the germline V gene are SEHNR and FQNEAQ (reference sequence). In nucleotides, the CDR3 is TGTGCCAGCAGCTCCCGACAGCAAAACATTCAGTACTTC. It is translated as CASSSRQQNIQYF. The entire variable domain, with the rest obtained from reference TRBV7-9 and TRBJ2-4, is as follows: DTGVSQNPRHKITKRGQNVTFRCDPISEHNRLYWYRQTLGQGPEFLTYFQNEAQLEKSRLLSDRFSAERPKGSFSTLEIQRTEQGDSAMYLCASSSRQQNIQYFGAGTRLSVL.

The CDR3 sequence is CASSLSQGPQFF. The CDR3 DNA sequence: TGTGCCAGCAGCTTATCACAGGGGCCGCAGTTCTTC. The J gene is TRBJ2-1, the V gene TRBV7-9; TRBD1 matches 7 bases. Germline CDR1 and CDR2: SEHNR and FQNEAQ (reference sequence). CDR3 size: 12 residues. The V and J ends lost 2 bases and 12 bases, in that order; junction bases with no gene match: 4.

This clonotype was found many times. The chain carries TRBV6-5 and TRBJ2-2; a possible D gene is TRBD2 (7 bases). The germline gives CDR1 MNHEY, CDR2 SVGAGI. V dropped 0 bases and J dropped 1 base, with 9 bases sitting between them. The CDR3 sequence is 16 residues long. The CDR3 protein is CASSYSGGQNTGELFF. Written as DNA, the CDR3 is TGTGCCAGCAGTTACTCGGGGGGGCAGAACACCGGGGAGCTGTTTTTT.

The chain combines TRBV20-1 with TRBJ2-1, with D tentatively TRBD2 (5 bases). Germline V gene data show CDR1 as DFQATT and CDR2 as SNEGSKA (reference sequence). This CDR3 comprises 12 residues. V lost 0 bases and J 10 bases, leaving 10 bases between the germline ends. The CDR3 sequence: CSARDYQREQFF. The CDR3 nucleotides read TGCAGTGCTAGAGATTACCAGCGGGAGCAGTTCTTC.

This clonotype came up a few times. The rearrangement links TRBV19 to TRBJ1-1; D possibly corresponds to TRBD1 (6 bases). The CDR3 totals 14 residues. V lost 3 bases to trimming and J lost 10 bases, with 18 bases between them. CDR1 is LNHDA and CDR2 is SQIVND in the germline V gene (reference sequence). CDR3 DNA sequence: TGTGCCAGTAGTATTTCGACAGGATACACAGGAGCTTTCTTT. The encoded protein is CASSISTGYTGAFF.

The sample holds many counts of this clonotype. The chain joins TRBV29-1 to TRBJ1-1, with D maybe TRBD1 (5 bases). The germline gives CDR1 SQVTM, CDR2 ANQGSEA. This CDR3 region has 9 residues. Trimming took off 7 bases at V and 8 bases at J, with 8 bases between the two ends. The CDR3: CSGGREAFF. The DNA of the CDR3 is TGCAGCGGGGGGAGGGAAGCTTTCTTT.